This T cell receptor beta chain came from a study of T-cell reconstitution after alpha-beta-depleted transplantation in children. This clonotype was observed a few times. Unique molecular identifiers tagged the TCRbeta library. One entry per CDR3 protein, called by TCRdb with MiXCR from the PCR reads. This table has 250,000 to 350,000 distinct CDR3 sequences, 9.9% appearing once. The specimen comprised PBMCs from the stem cell graft donor, sampled from the stem cell graft. This sequence was found in a human donor who donated a stem cell graft to a child with SCID.

In DNA form, the CDR3 reads TGTGCCAGCAGCAGAGGGACAGGCCTAGAGCAGTACTTC. It yields the protein CASSRGTGLEQYF. V and J are TRBV12-3 or TRBV12-4 and TRBJ2-7; 8 bases are a match to TRBD1. The CDR3 totals 13 residues. With V trimmed by 6 bases and J by 7 bases, 8 bases remained unmatched.